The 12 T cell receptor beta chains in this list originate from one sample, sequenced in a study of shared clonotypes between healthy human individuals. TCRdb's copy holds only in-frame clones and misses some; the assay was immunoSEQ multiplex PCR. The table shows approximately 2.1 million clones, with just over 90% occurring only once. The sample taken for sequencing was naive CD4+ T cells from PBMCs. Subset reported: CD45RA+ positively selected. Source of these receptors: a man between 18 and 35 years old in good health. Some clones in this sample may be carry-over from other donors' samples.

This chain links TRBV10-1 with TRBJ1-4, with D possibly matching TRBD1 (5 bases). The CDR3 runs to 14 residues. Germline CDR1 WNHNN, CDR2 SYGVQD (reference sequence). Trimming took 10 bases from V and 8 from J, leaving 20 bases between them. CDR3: CANPKGPRGEKLFF. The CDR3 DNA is TGCGCCAACCCTAAGGGGCCTCGAGGAGAAAAACTGTTTTTT.

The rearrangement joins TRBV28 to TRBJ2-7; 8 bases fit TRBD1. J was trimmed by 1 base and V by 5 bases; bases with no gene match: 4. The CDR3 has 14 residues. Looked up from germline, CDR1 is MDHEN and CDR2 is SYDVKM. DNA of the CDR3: TGTGCCAGCAGTCGGGACAGGTTATCCTACGAGCAGTACTTC. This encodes CASSRDRLSYEQYF. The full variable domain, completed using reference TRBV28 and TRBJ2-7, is DVKVTQSSRYLVKRTGEKVFLECVQDMDHENMFWYRQDPGLGLRLIYFSYDVKMKEKGDIPEGYSVSREKKERFSLILESASTNQTSMYLCASSRDRLSYEQYFGPGTRLTVT.

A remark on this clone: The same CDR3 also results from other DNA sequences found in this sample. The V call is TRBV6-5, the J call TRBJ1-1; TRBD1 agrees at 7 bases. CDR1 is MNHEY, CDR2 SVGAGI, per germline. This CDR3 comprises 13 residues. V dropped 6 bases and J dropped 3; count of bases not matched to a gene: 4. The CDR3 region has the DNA TGTGCCAGCAGCCCGGGACAGTACACTGAAGCTTTCTTT. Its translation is CASSPGQYTEAFF.

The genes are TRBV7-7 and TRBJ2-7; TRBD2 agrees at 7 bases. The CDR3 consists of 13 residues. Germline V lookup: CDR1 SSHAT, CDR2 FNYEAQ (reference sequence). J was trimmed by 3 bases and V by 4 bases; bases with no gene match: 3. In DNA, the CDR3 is TGTGCCAGCAGCTCGTCGGGGGGCTACGAGCAGTACTTC. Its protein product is CASSSSGGYEQYF.

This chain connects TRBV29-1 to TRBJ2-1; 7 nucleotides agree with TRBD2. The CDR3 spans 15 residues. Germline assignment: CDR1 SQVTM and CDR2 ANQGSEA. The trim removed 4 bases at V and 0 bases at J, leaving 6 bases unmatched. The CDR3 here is CSVAGGRSSYNEQFF. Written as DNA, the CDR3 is TGCAGCGTTGCGGGGGGACGGAGCTCCTACAATGAGCAGTTCTTC.

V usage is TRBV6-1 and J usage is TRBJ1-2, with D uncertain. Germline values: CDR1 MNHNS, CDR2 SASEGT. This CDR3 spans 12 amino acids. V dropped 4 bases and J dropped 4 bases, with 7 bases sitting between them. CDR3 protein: CASSVESYGYTF. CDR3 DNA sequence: TGTGCCAGCAGTGTAGAAAGCTATGGCTACACCTTC.

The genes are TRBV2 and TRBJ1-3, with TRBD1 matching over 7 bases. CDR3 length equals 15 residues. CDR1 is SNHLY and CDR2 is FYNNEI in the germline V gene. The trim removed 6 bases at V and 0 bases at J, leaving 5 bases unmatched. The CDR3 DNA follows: TGTGCCAGCAGCGCACAGGGGAACTCTGGAAACACCATATATTTT. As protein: CASSAQGNSGNTIYF. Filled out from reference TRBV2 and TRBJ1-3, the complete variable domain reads EPEVTQTPSHQVTQMGQEVILRCVPISNHLYFYWYRQILGQKVEFLVSFYNNEISEKSEIFDDQFSVERPDGSNFTLKIRSTKLEDSAMYFCASSAQGNSGNTIYFGEGSWLTVV.

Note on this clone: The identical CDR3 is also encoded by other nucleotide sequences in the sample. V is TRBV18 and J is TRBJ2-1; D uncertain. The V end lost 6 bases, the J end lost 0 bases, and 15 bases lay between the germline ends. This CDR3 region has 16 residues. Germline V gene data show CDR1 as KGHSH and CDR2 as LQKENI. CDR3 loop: CASSPPGGPSYNEQFF. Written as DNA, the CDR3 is TGTGCCAGCTCTCCCCCCGGCGGTCCCTCCTACAATGAGCAGTTCTTC.

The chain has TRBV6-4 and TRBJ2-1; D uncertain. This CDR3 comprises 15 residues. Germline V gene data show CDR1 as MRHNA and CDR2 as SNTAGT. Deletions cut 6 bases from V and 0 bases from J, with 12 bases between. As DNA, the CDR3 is TGTGCCAGCAGACTCCTACCAGACTCCTACAATGAGCAGTTCTTC. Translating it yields CASRLLPDSYNEQFF.

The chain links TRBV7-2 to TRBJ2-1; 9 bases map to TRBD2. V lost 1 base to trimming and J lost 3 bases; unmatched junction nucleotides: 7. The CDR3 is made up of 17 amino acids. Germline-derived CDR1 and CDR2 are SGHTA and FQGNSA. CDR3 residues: CASSLVLAGGVYNEQFF. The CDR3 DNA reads TGTGCCAGCAGCTTAGTGTTGGCGGGAGGGGTCTACAATGAGCAGTTCTTC.

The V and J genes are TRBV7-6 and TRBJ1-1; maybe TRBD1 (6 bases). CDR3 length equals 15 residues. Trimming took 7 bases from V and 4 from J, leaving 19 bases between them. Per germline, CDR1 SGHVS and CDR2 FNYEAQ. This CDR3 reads CASIKQGTGATEAFF. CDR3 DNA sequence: TGTGCCAGCATCAAACAGGGAACCGGGGCCACTGAAGCTTTCTTT.

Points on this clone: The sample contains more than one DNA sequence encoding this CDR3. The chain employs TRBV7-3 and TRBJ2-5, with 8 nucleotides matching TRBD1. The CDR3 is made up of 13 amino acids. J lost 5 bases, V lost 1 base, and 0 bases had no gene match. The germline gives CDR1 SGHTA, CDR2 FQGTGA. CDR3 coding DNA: TGTGCCAGCAGCTTAAGACAGGGGGAGACCCAGTACTTC. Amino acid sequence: CASSLRQGETQYF.